This TCR beta chain was sequenced in a study of blood T cell repertoires in COVID-19. The germline CDR1 and CDR2 sequences are SGHTA and FQGTGA. The CDR3 covers 16 residues. V was shortened by 5 bases and J by 0 bases, with 13 bases between the two germline ends. In the original analysis: Amplified reference gene primers provided the basis for estimating nucleated cell counts. Sequencing was performed with immunoSEQ multiplex PCR; in TCRdb, only in-frame clones are kept and a portion is missing. The DNA was the basis for D and trimming; V, J and clone size are from that table. The data contain 250,000 to 300,000 clones, around 85% of them seen just once; the ten biggest clones take up over 1.5%. Participant-reported clinical history was the basis for cohort assignment.

This chain connects TRBV7-3 to TRBJ2-2; D uncertain. Sequenced material: PBMCs or T cells enriched from blood (not recorded which). The receptor was isolated from a woman aged 45 to 65 who had recovered from COVID-19. The DNA of the CDR3 is TGTGCCAGCAGCCTCAATAGCCTCGCGAACACCGGGGAGCTGTTTTTT. Encoded protein: CASSLNSLANTGELFF.